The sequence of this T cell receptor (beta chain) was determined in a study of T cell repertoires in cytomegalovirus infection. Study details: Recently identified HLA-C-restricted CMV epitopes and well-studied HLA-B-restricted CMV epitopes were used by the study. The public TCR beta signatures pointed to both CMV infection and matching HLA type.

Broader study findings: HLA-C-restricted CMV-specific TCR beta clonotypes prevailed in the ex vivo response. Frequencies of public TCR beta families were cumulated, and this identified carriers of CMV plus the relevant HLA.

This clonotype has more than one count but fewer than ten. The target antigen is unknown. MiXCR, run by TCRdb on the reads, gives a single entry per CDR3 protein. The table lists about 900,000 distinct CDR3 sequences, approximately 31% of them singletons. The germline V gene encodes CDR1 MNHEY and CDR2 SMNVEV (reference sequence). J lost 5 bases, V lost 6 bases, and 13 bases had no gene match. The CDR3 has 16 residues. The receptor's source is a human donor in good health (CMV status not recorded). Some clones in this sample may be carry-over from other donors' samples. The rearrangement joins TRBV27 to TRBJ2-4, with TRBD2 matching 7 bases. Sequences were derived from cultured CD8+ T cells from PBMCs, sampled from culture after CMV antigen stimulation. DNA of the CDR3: TGTGCCAGCAGACCCACCATGGGGGGGAATCAAAACATTCAGTACTTC. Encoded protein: CASRPTMGGNQNIQYF.